Below, 27 T cell receptor beta chains from the same sample are listed, as sequenced in a study of blood T cell repertoires in COVID-19. Libraries were prepared by immunoSEQ multiplex PCR; TCRdb keeps only in-frame clonotypes and omits some of them. The repertoire holds more than 300,000 clones, with roughly nine tenths as singletons. The specimen was PBMCs or T cells enriched from blood (not recorded which). The receptors derive from a woman aged 25-40 years who had been exposed to COVID-19.

CDR3 DNA: TGCGCCAGCAGCTTCTTGGACAGCTGGGAAGATGGCTACACCTTC. Residues: CASSFLDSWEDGYTF. The chain combines TRBV5-1 with TRBJ1-2, with D perhaps TRBD1 (6 bases). Germline lookup yields CDR1 SGHRS and CDR2 YFSETQ. The CDR3 runs to 15 residues. V was cut by 2 bases and J by 6 bases, with 17 bases left in between.

This chain joins TRBV4-3 and TRBJ2-7, with 9 positions matching TRBD1. CDR1 LGHNA and CDR2 YSLEER come from the germline V gene. The CDR3 has 16 residues. The V and J ends lost 0 bases and 6 bases, in that order; junction bases with no gene match: 9. The CDR3 region has the DNA TGCGCCAGCAGCCAAGATAATGACAGGGGGACACGCGAGCAGTACTTC. It codes for CASSQDNDRGTREQYF.

The rearrangement links TRBV3-1 (or the pseudogene TRBV3-2) to TRBJ2-6, with TRBD2 identical over 7 bases. Germline V gene data show CDR1 as LGHDT and CDR2 as YNNKEL (reference sequence). Trimming at V came to 4 bases and at J to 0 bases, leaving 9 bases not matched to a gene. The CDR3 contains 18 residues. CDR3 DNA sequence: TGTGCCAGCAGCCCCTCGGGGGGACCTTACTCTGGGGCCAACGTCCTGACTTTC. It encodes CASSPSGGPYSGANVLTF.

This chain uses TRBV4-1 with TRBJ1-1, with D perhaps matching TRBD1 (6 bases). The V gene lost 7 bases and the J gene lost 5 bases, with 20 bases spanning the gap. Germline V lookup: CDR1 MGHRA, CDR2 YSYEKL. The CDR3 loop spans 15 amino acids. The DNA of the CDR3 is TGCGCCAGCAAACCAATACAGGGCTTGGAAACTGAAGCTTTCTTT. Protein product: CASKPIQGLETEAFF.

The rearrangement links TRBV7-2 to TRBJ1-2; 9 bases match TRBD1. Per the germline V gene, CDR1 is SGHTA and CDR2 is FQGNSA. After removal of 5 bases from V and 8 bases from J, the junction contained 12 bases not matched to a gene. The CDR3 covers 15 residues. CDR3 loop: CASSTTMGQGQGYTF. The CDR3 bases are TGTGCCAGCAGCACAACGATGGGACAGGGTCAGGGCTACACCTTC.

J is TRBJ2-7 and V is TRBV5-3; D possibly corresponds to TRBD1 (6 bases). TRBV5-3 is an ORF for which the function is uncertain. V lost 3 bases to trimming and J lost 5 bases, with 15 bases between them. The CDR3 totals 14 residues. The CDR3 nucleotides are TGTGCCAGAAGCTCCCGGGACAACCCCGACGAGCAGTACTTC. Encoded protein: CARSSRDNPDEQYF.

This rearrangement joins TRBV11-1 to TRBJ2-7, with D unresolved. The CDR3 runs 14 residues. Between the trimmed V and J ends, which lost 0 bases and 0 bases, there was a span of 6 bases. Germline CDR1 and CDR2: SGHAT and FQDESV (reference sequence). DNA for the CDR3: TGTGCCAGCAGCTTAGCCGCAGACTCCTACGAGCAGTACTTC. Its protein product is CASSLAADSYEQYF.

Comments on this clone: Other DNA sequences in this sample translate to the same CDR3. This rearrangement joins TRBV7-6 to TRBJ1-1, with 7 bases that match TRBD1. The V segment lost 1 base and the J segment 5 bases; nucleotides outside the gene matches: 7. The germline gives CDR1 SGHVS, CDR2 FNYEAQ. The CDR3 sequence is 15 residues long. The chain's CDR3 is CASSLGGQGGTEAFF. DNA for the CDR3: TGTGCCAGCAGCTTAGGTGGCCAGGGGGGTACTGAAGCTTTCTTT.

The V call is TRBV18, the J call TRBJ1-2; TRBD1 agrees at 9 bases. The CDR3 consists of 14 residues. Germline-derived CDR1 and CDR2 are KGHSH and LQKENI. After removal of 5 bases from V and 2 bases from J, the junction contained 3 bases not matched to a gene. The CDR3 coding sequence is TGTGCCAGCTCAGAAGGACAGGGGAACTATGGCTACACCTTC. It is translated as CASSEGQGNYGYTF.

This chain links TRBV5-6 with TRBJ1-2; D not certain. Germline V CDR1 and CDR2: SGHDT, YYEEEE. This CDR3 comprises 13 residues. V was trimmed by 1 base and J by 7 bases, leaving 11 bases between them. The CDR3 loop reads CASSLREGSGYTF. The CDR3 DNA follows: TGTGCCAGCAGCTTGAGAGAGGGCTCTGGCTACACCTTC.

This clone has just one count. The V call is TRBV5-5, the J call TRBJ1-2, with 7 nucleotides matching TRBD1. The junction had 11 bases not matched to a gene; V was cut back by 5 bases and J by 10 bases. Germline values: CDR1 SGHKS, CDR2 YYEKEE (reference sequence). The CDR3 contains 13 residues. The CDR3 DNA reads TGTGCCAGCAGACCGGGACAGTCTGTATACTACACCTTC. This codes for CASRPGQSVYYTF.

The rearrangement links TRBV11-2 to TRBJ2-3, with D possibly matching TRBD2 (7 bases). Trimming shortened V by 3 bases and J by 8 bases, and 15 bases separated the two germline ends. CDR1 is SGHAT, CDR2 FQNNGV, per germline. CDR3 size: 14 residues. The DNA for the CDR3 is TGTGCCAGCAGCTTTTCTTCGGGGGGCGGTACGCAGTATTTT. Its protein is CASSFSSGGGTQYF.

V gene TRBV5-1 combines with J gene TRBJ1-1; TRBD1 might be the D (6 bases). V lost 4 bases to trimming and J lost 0 bases, with 19 bases between them. Germline V lookup: CDR1 SGHRS, CDR2 YFSETQ. The CDR3 loop spans 17 amino acids. The DNA for the CDR3 is TGCGCCAGCAGCCAAAACCTAGCGGGGGCCGTGAACACTGAAGCTTTCTTT. Protein: CASSQNLAGAVNTEAFF.

As to this clone: Relative to the germline gene, one junction end is altered; a read error may explain this. J is TRBJ1-6 and V is TRBV10-2; D ambiguous. Germline CDR1 and CDR2: WSHSY and SAAADI. CDR3 length: 15 amino acids. DNA for the CDR3: TGCGCCAGCAGGGAGTTTGGGCCCAGATTATCACCCCTCCACTTT. This encodes CASREFGPRLSPLHF.

This clone was observed once. Here the CDR3 reads CASSLVPRGEQFF. CDR3 nucleotide sequence: TGTGCCAGCAGCTTAGTACCCCGCGGTGAGCAGTTCTTC. The chain is built from TRBV11-3 and TRBJ2-1, with D hard to call. Trimming stripped 1 base from V and 9 bases from J, with 10 bases between. The CDR3 sequence is 13 residues long. CDR1 and CDR2 (germline): SGHNT, YENEEA.

This clone was seen a single time. The chain is built from TRBV4-3 and TRBJ1-2; 10 nucleotides match TRBD1. The CDR3 totals 16 residues. J lost 7 bases, V lost 0 bases, and 8 bases had no gene match. Germline values: CDR1 LGHNA, CDR2 YSLEER. The CDR3 is CASSQDWGQGPTGYTF. The CDR3 DNA reads TGCGCCAGCAGCCAAGATTGGGGACAGGGGCCCACTGGCTACACCTTC.

This clone has only one observation. V is TRBV4-2 and J is TRBJ1-1; D not resolved. V lost 1 base, J lost 5 bases, and 23 bases lay in between. Germline V gives CDR1 LGHNA, CDR2 YNFKEQ. The CDR3 loop spans 18 amino acids. The CDR3 protein is CASSQVTGFGQGRTEAFF. The CDR3 DNA sequence: TGTGCCAGCAGCCAAGTTACTGGTTTTGGGCAAGGGAGAACTGAAGCTTTCTTT.

The rearrangement joins TRBV6-5 to TRBJ2-7; 7 bases are shared with TRBD1. This CDR3 is 15 amino acids long. V lost 0 bases, J lost 2 bases, and 4 bases stayed unmatched. The germline V gene encodes CDR1 MNHEY and CDR2 SVGAGI. The DNA for the CDR3 is TGTGCCAGCAGTTACTCCCGGACAGGTCCCTACGAGCAGTACTTC. Amino acid sequence: CASSYSRTGPYEQYF.

This clone was counted only a few times. The chain is built from TRBV12-3 or TRBV12-4 and TRBJ1-1, with D unresolved. CDR3 length equals 13 residues. V was trimmed by 5 bases and J by 5 bases, leaving 12 bases between them. DNA of the CDR3: TGTGCCAGCAGTCGAAGAAGCTGGACTGAAGCTTTCTTT. This codes for CASSRRSWTEAFF.

CDR3 sequence reads: CSAGDFYGYTF. CDR3 bases: TGCAGTGCTGGGGACTTCTATGGCTACACCTTC. The genes are TRBV20-1 and TRBJ1-2; D perhaps matches TRBD1 (5 bases). The germline V and J ends were trimmed by 5 bases and 4 bases, with 8 bases remaining between them. In germline, CDR1 is DFQATT, CDR2 SNEGSKA (reference sequence). The CDR3 is 11 amino acids.

V gene TRBV5-3 combines with J gene TRBJ1-1; D call uncertain. TRBV5-3 is given ORF status, its function remaining uncertain. The CDR3 consists of 11 residues. Trimming cost V 6 bases and J 6 bases, with 9 bases left between them. CDR3 coding DNA: TGTGCCAGAAACACGCCCCCTGAAGCTTTCTTT. Protein product: CARNTPPEAFF.

This chain uses TRBV19 with TRBJ1-2; tentative D call: TRBD1 (6 bases). Deletions cut 6 bases from V and 6 bases from J, with 17 bases between. This CDR3 is 14 amino acids long. The germline gives CDR1 LNHDA, CDR2 SQIVND (reference sequence). The DNA of the CDR3 is TGTGCCAGTAGCCCCACAAGACGGACAGATGGCTACACCTTC. It translates to CASSPTRRTDGYTF. Looking up the rest from reference TRBV19 and TRBJ1-2 gives the full variable domain: DGGITQSPKYLFRKEGQNVTLSCEQNLNHDAMYWYRQDPGQGLRLIYYSQIVNDFQKGDIAEGYSVSREKKESFPLTVTSAQKNPTAFYLCASSPTRRTDGYTFGSGTRLTVV.

This CDR3 reads CASRSRVGNTEAFF. CDR3 bases: TGTGCCAGTAGATCCCGGGTAGGGAACACTGAAGCTTTCTTT. This chain connects TRBV19 to TRBJ1-1; D remains ambiguous. Germline CDR1 reads LNHDA; CDR2 reads SQIVND (reference sequence). V was shortened by 6 bases and J by 1 base, with 12 bases between the two germline ends. The CDR3 contains 14 residues.

This clone was counted between two and nine times. This chain joins TRBV29-1 and TRBJ2-1; D is unresolved. Germline CDR1 SQVTM, CDR2 ANQGSEA. The CDR3 consists of 10 residues. The V end lost 4 bases, the J end lost 5 bases, and 3 bases lay between the germline ends. The CDR3 sequence is CSVANNEQFF. The CDR3 DNA follows: TGCAGCGTTGCCAACAATGAGCAGTTCTTC.

The CDR3 DNA reads TGTGCCAGCACCCACGGGGGGGCAGGCTCGCAGTATTTT. Translating gives CASTHGGAGSQYF. The chain carries TRBV6-5 and TRBJ2-3; 8 bases fit TRBD2. With 7 bases clipped from V and 10 bases from J, the junction kept 10 bases outside the gene matches. This CDR3 region has 13 residues. CDR1 MNHEY and CDR2 SVGAGI come from the germline V gene.

The chain employs TRBV20-1 and TRBJ1-1, with D maybe TRBD1 (6 bases). Germline CDR1 and CDR2: DFQATT and SNEGSKA (reference sequence). The V end lost 6 bases, the J end lost 8 bases, and 10 bases lay between the germline ends. The CDR3 runs 10 residues. In DNA form, the CDR3 reads TGCAGTGCAAACAGGGTAGAAGCTTTCTTT. It codes for CSANRVEAFF.

J is TRBJ2-5 and V is TRBV2; D might be TRBD1 (6 bases). V lost 4 bases and J 7 bases, leaving 16 bases between the germline ends. Germline CDR1 and CDR2: SNHLY and FYNNEI. This CDR3 comprises 14 residues. Here the CDR3 DNA reads TGTGCCAGCAGTGCCAACCGGGACAAGGGGACCCAGTACTTC. It is translated as CASSANRDKGTQYF.